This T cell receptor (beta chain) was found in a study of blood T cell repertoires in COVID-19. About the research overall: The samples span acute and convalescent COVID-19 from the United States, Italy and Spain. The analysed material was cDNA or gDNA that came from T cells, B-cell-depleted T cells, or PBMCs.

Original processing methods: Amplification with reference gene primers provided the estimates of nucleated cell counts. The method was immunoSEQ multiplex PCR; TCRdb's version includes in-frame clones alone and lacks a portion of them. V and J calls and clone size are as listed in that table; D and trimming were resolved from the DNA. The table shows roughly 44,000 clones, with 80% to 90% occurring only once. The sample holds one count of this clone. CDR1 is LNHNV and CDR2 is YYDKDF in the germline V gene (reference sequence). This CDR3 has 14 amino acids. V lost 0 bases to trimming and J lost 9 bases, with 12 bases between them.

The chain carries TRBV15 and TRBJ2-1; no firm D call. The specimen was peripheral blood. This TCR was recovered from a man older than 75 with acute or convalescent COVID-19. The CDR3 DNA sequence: TGTGCCACCAGCAGAGAGATAGCCCTCGGTGAGCAGTTCTTC. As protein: CATSREIALGEQFF.